This is a list of T cell receptor beta chains from one sample in a study of Ad26.COV2.S vaccination and SARS-CoV-2 variants. Profiled with immunoSEQ multiplex PCR; TCRdb holds only in-frame clones, not every one. Of 300,000 to 400,000 clones in the sample, around 87% were seen once. This material consisted of peripheral blood, taken in a trial of Ad26.COV2.S vaccine versus placebo. Receptors were obtained from a person aged 18-60 years who received the Ad26.COV2.S COVID-19 vaccine or a placebo. The CDR3 runs from the conserved cysteine through the conserved F or W.

v_call: TRBV27
j_call: TRBJ1-5
cdr3_aa: CASQKGGRGPVQPQHF

v_call: TRBV4-1
j_call: TRBJ2-5
cdr3_aa: CASSQVGGMVETQYF

v_call: TRBV5-6
j_call: TRBJ1-4
cdr3_aa: CASSSEDRAGEKLFF

v_call: TRBV18
j_call: TRBJ1-1
cdr3_aa: CASSPVGPGFAEAFF

v_call: TRBV9
j_call: TRBJ2-7
cdr3_aa: CASSVGDSSYEQYF

v_call: TRBV5-6
j_call: TRBJ2-3
cdr3_aa: CASSLLGTDTQYF

v_call: TRBV30
j_call: TRBJ1-2
cdr3_aa: CAWSVPGGWGYTF

v_call: TRBV3-1/TRBV3-2
j_call: TRBJ1-2
cdr3_aa: CASTPTGDYGYTF

v_call: TRBV4-1
j_call: TRBJ2-1
cdr3_aa: CASSHTEGVEQFF

v_call: TRBV6-2/TRBV6-3
j_call: TRBJ1-6
cdr3_aa: CASSYPPRGNSPLHF

v_call: TRBV7-7
j_call: TRBJ2-2
cdr3_aa: CASSPWRTNTGELFF

v_call: TRBV30
j_call: TRBJ1-1
cdr3_aa: CAWSPSMNTEAFF

v_call: TRBV3-1/TRBV3-2
j_call: TRBJ2-5
cdr3_aa: CASWERRVETQYF

v_call: TRBV19
j_call: TRBJ1-3
cdr3_aa: CASSIPGNTIYF

v_call: TRBV5-3
j_call: TRBJ1-1
cdr3_aa: CARSLHTEAFF

v_call: TRBV7-6
j_call: TRBJ2-1
cdr3_aa: CASSLQSNEQFF

v_call: TRBV27
j_call: TRBJ2-7
cdr3_aa: CASSLGVYYEQYF

v_call: TRBV5-4
j_call: TRBJ2-5
cdr3_aa: CASSLAPFTSGTGTRETQYF

v_call: TRBV3-1/TRBV3-2
j_call: TRBJ1-2
cdr3_aa: CASSRRADNYGYTF

v_call: TRBV9
j_call: TRBJ2-7
cdr3_aa: CASSSSAISYEQYF

v_call: TRBV7-8
j_call: TRBJ2-7
cdr3_aa: CASSLSDRGIYEQYF

v_call: TRBV19
j_call: TRBJ1-1
cdr3_aa: CASSAAQGVTAFF

v_call: TRBV29-1
j_call: TRBJ2-1
cdr3_aa: CSVEAWGVYNEQFF

v_call: TRBV18
j_call: TRBJ1-2
cdr3_aa: CASSPRTGGASGYTF

v_call: TRBV29-1
j_call: TRBJ1-1
cdr3_aa: CSVRRVLGGEAFF

v_call: TRBV9
j_call: TRBJ2-5
cdr3_aa: CASSVGGREQTQYF

v_call: TRBV21-1
j_call: TRBJ2-5
cdr3_aa: CASSKILQETQYF

v_call: TRBV13
j_call: TRBJ2-7
cdr3_aa: CASSSGAGGLYEQYF

v_call: TRBV19
j_call: TRBJ1-2
cdr3_aa: CASSTRQRANYGYTF

v_call: TRBV12-3/TRBV12-4
j_call: TRBJ2-3
cdr3_aa: CASSAGGDTQYF

v_call: TRBV7-9
j_call: TRBJ1-4
cdr3_aa: CASSLAQIATNEKLFF

v_call: TRBV19
j_call: TRBJ2-3
cdr3_aa: CASSLEGSSTDTQYF

v_call: TRBV6-5
j_call: TRBJ1-1
cdr3_aa: CASSPGQGVGTEAFF

v_call: TRBV6-5
j_call: TRBJ1-5
cdr3_aa: CASAFDGRNQPQHF

v_call: TRBV7-2
j_call: TRBJ2-7
cdr3_aa: CASSLIWDSEIYEQYF

v_call: TRBV5-4
j_call: TRBJ1-3
cdr3_aa: CASSSDYVGNTIYF

v_call: TRBV7-9
j_call: TRBJ1-1
cdr3_aa: CASSPTGGGWNTEAFF

v_call: TRBV7-9
j_call: TRBJ2-7
cdr3_aa: CASSLRVGGGGSEQYF

v_call: TRBV20-1
j_call: TRBJ2-3
cdr3_aa: CSASFVALGTDTQYF

v_call: TRBV9
j_call: TRBJ2-1
cdr3_aa: CASSVGVAGNNEQFF

v_call: TRBV5-1
j_call: TRBJ2-1
cdr3_aa: CASSRGGYNEQFF

v_call: TRBV15
j_call: TRBJ2-3
cdr3_aa: CATSFPPQGVDTDTQYF

v_call: TRBV13
j_call: TRBJ2-7
cdr3_aa: CASSSRDRGNSYEQYF

v_call: TRBV7-6
j_call: TRBJ1-2
cdr3_aa: CASSSWPGQGAAEGYTF

v_call: TRBV30
j_call: TRBJ1-4
cdr3_aa: CAWSTLRDRGEKLFF

v_call: TRBV6-5
j_call: TRBJ2-3
cdr3_aa: CASSSKGGYDTQYF

v_call: TRBV11-2
j_call: TRBJ2-3
cdr3_aa: CASSLDRLANYFTDTQYF

v_call: TRBV12-5
j_call: TRBJ1-2
cdr3_aa: CASGAGTDGLGYTF

v_call: TRBV20-1
j_call: TRBJ1-3
cdr3_aa: CSAPRDFTIYF

v_call: TRBV5-1
j_call: TRBJ2-1
cdr3_aa: CASSFEYNEQFF

v_call: TRBV4-2
j_call: TRBJ1-5
cdr3_aa: CASSQDTGGQPQHF

v_call: TRBV29-1
j_call: TRBJ1-1
cdr3_aa: CSARYSGKGGATEAFF

v_call: TRBV30
j_call: TRBJ2-2
cdr3_aa: CAWRTSRGVGELFF

v_call: TRBV29-1
j_call: TRBJ1-5
cdr3_aa: CSVGGGKNQPQHF

v_call: TRBV9
j_call: TRBJ2-3
cdr3_aa: CASSVATGRQGGITDTQYF